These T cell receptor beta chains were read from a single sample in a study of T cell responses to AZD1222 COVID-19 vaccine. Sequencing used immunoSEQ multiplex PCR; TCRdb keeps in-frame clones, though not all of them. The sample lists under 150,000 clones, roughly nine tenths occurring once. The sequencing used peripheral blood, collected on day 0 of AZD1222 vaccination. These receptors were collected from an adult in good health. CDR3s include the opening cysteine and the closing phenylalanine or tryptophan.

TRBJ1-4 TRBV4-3 CASSQVPDEKLFF
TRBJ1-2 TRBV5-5 CASSFARADGYTF
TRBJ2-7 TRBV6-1 CASSFRGARHEQYF
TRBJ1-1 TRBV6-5 CASRGGLNTEAFF
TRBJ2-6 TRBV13 CASSLYGPGAGANVLTF
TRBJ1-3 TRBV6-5 CASSYSGASGNTIYF
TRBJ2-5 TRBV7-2 CASSLGGGGQETQYF
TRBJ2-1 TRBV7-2 CASSSDTEGYNEQFF
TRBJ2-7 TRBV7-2 CASSLEPSGSRPQNREQYF
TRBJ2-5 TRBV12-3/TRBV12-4 CASGLRRLGAQYF
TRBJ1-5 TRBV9 CASSVAADGFNQPQHF
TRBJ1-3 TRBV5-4 CASSLARLGREAGNTIYF
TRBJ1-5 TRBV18 CASSPRDLNQPQHF
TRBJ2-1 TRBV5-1 CASSLGATYNEQFF
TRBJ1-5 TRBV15 CATSGGGGWNQPQHF
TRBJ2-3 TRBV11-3 CASSITGMTDTQYF
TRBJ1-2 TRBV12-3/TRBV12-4 CASSLGQGYGYTF
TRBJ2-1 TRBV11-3 CASSLDSPIGDNEQFF
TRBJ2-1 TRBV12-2 CASRPRDREASGEENYNEQFF
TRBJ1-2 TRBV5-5 CASSPHLENYGYTF
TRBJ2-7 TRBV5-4 CASSSDFPNSYEQYF
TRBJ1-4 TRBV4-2 CASSQNTRAGRNEKLFF
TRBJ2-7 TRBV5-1 CASSLEPFGLAGGYTDEQYF
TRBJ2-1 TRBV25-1 CASSELPRGGYNEQFF
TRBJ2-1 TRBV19 CASSIDPGTGSPNEQFF
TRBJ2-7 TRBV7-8 CASSLALVYEQYF
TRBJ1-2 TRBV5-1 CASSPRPGDYGYTF
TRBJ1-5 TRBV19 CASTGTRQVGQPQHF
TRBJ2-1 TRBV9 CASSGLIVSPAYNEQFF
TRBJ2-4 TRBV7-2 CASSPTSVAKNIQYF
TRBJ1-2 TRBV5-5 CASRDRGLSNYGYTF
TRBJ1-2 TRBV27 CASRTWSGYTF
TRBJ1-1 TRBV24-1 CATSGPGNTEAFF
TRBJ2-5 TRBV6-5 CASSLGPFQETQYF
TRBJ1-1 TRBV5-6 CASSLSPGTGTEAFF
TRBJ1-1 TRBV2 CASSEMGQGKGTEAFF
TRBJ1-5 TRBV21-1 CASSSTPGGDSNQPQHF
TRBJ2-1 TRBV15 CASSRDSAGDNEQFF
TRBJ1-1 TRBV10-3 CAISARTGATEAFF
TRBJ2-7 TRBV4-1 CASSQGNFYEQYF
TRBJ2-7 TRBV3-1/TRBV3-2 CASSQRGTYEQYF
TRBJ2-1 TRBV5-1 CASSLVKGPYNEQFF
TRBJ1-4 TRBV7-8 CASSLEGRGEKLFF
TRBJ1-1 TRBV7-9 CASRPGINGEAFF
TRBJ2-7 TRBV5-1 CASSLAVGLAHYEQYF
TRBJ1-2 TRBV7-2 CASSLSQGGDGYTF
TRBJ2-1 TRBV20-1 CSASRDSRSYNEQFF
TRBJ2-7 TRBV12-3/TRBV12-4 CASGLWAYEQYF
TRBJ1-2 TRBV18 CASSIAGAPSGYGYTF
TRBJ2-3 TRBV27 CASSHKYGQYF
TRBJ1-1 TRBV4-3 CASTPGQRNTEAFF
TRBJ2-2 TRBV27 CASSPIAGTHTGELFF
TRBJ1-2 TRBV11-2 CASSSPGQGDYGYTF
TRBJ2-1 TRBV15 CATSGSQGGSYNEQFF
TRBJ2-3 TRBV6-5 CASSYTRGGPTDTQYF
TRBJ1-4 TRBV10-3 CAISGTSDVKKLFF
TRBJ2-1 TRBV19 CASKRDHNEQFF
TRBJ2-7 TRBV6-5 CASSYDGAGVGYEQYF
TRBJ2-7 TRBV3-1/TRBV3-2 CASSQGSGRGAPYF